The entry that follows covers one TCR beta chain sequence. Its antigen is undetermined. The data were taken from a study of shared clonotypes between healthy human individuals. Study-level points and caveats: Sorted-subset sequencing was shown by rarefaction to be incomplete despite large depth.

The CDR3 loop spans 15 amino acids. CDR1 is MRHNA, CDR2 SNTAGT, per germline. V was cut by 2 bases and J by 5 bases, with 13 bases left in between. Source study methods: Filtering differed because ImmunoSEQ produced junction-only sequences that carried no quality scores. The repertoire was sequenced with immunoSEQ multiplex PCR; TCRdb's copy has only in-frame clones and lacks some. That table supplies the V and J calls and clone size; D and trimming were determined from the DNA. This sample has 1.6 million or so clones, with roughly 95% found just once. Sequences were obtained from naive CD4+ T cells sorted from blood. The subset denotes: CD45RA+ positively selected. This TCR was recovered from a man aged 25-45 years in good health. The chain employs TRBV6-4 and TRBJ2-1, with D unclear. Here the CDR3 DNA reads TGTGCCAGCAGTGACAGATGGGTCCCAAACAATGAGCAGTTCTTC. It translates to CASSDRWVPNNEQFF.